Included here is one T cell receptor (beta chain) sequence, with context. Its specificity is unknown. Primers for the PCR totalled 60 Vbeta and 13 Jbeta. Using immunoSEQ multiplex PCR, the repertoire was profiled, and TCRdb retains in-frame clones only, with some absent. The sample holds around 52,000 clones. These data originate in a study of cytomegalovirus exposure and HLA in healthy donors. Looking at the study overall: Researchers previously reported finding 100 million or so unique TCR beta sequences from approximately 200 million T cells. General study points: The later analysis indicated that the majority of CMV-associated TCR beta chains appeared HLA-restricted. The study dropped some indistinguishable V segments, TRBV6-2 and TRBV6-3 among them. HLA allele associations emerged for under 20,000 TCR beta sequences in a later analysis, at 0.05 false discovery rate.

This CDR3 spans 17 amino acids. The germline V gene has CDR1 SGHAT and CDR2 FQNNGV. V lost 0 bases and J lost 0, with 12 bases in between. J is TRBJ2-1 and V is TRBV11-2, with D possibly being TRBD2 (5 bases). Sequenced sample: PBMCs. This sequence originates from a man aged 35-49 years in good health and CMV-seropositive. The CDR3 region has the DNA TGTGCCAGCAGCTTAGATGCTAGCCCTAGCTCCTACAATGAGCAGTTCTTC. Translation gives CASSLDASPSSYNEQFF.